The 2 T cell receptor beta chains below come from one sample, sequenced in a study of OX40 agonist ivuxolimab in advanced cancers. The table came from immunoSEQ multiplex PCR; TCRdb's copy has only in-frame clones and leaves some out. The sample includes fewer than 70,000 clones, about 80% seen only once; the top ten take 2.1%. This specimen consisted of CD4+ or CD8+ T cells sorted from blood, obtained in a trial of the OX40 agonist ivuxolimab. These receptors were obtained from an adult with an advanced solid tumor such as melanoma, head and neck, liver or kidney cancer.

This clone was observed once. The V call is TRBV19, the J call TRBJ1-4; D is possibly TRBD1 (5 bases). This CDR3 has 18 amino acids. Germline values: CDR1 LNHDA, CDR2 SQIVND (reference sequence). V dropped 6 bases and J dropped 5 bases, with 25 bases sitting between them. CDR3 in DNA: TGTGCCAGTAGGCCTAGACGCGTCCTCCAGGGACTCAATGAAAAACTGTTTTTT. This encodes CASRPRRVLQGLNEKLFF. The complete variable domain, with remaining parts taken from reference TRBV19 and TRBJ1-4, reads DGGITQSPKYLFRKEGQNVTLSCEQNLNHDAMYWYRQDPGQGLRLIYYSQIVNDFQKGDIAEGYSVSREKKESFPLTVTSAQKNPTAFYLCASRPRRVLQGLNEKLFFGSGTQLSVL.

This chain links TRBV6-1 with TRBJ1-5; D is undetermined. V lost 1 base, J lost 7 bases, and 14 bases lay in between. Germline V gives CDR1 MNHNS, CDR2 SASEGT. The CDR3 has 15 amino acids. CDR3 loop: CASSEGTSKVQPQHF. CDR3 nucleotides: TGTGCCAGCAGTGAAGGCACGTCCAAGGTACAGCCCCAGCATTTT.